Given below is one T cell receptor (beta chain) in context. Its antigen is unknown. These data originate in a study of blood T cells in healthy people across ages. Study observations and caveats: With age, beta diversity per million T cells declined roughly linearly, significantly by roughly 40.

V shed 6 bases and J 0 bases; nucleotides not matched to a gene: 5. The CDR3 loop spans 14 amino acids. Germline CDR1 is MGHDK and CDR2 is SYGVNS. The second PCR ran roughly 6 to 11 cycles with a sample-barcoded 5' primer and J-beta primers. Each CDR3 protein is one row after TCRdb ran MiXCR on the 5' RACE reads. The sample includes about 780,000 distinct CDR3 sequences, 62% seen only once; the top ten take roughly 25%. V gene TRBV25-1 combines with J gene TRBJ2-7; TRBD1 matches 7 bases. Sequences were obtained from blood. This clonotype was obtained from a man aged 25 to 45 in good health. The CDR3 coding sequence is TGTGCCAGCAGGGACGACAGGGACTCCTACGAGCAGTACTTC. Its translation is CASRDDRDSYEQYF.